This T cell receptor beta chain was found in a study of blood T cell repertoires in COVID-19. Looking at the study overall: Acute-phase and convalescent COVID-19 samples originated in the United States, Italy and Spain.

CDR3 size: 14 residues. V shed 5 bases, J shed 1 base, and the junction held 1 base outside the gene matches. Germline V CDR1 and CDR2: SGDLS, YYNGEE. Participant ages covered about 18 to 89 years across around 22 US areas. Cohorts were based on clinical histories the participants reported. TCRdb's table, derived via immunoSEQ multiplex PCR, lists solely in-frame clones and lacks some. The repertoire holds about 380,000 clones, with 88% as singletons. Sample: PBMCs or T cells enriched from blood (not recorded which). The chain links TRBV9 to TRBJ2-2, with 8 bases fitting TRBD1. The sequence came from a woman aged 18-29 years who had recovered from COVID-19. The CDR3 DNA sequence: TGTGCCAGCAGGACAGGGGTGAACACCGGGGAGCTGTTTTTT. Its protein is CASRTGVNTGELFF.